This section outlines one T cell receptor beta chain sequence together with its context. The data were obtained in a study of control samples from healthy donors and cancer patients. Data came from immunoSEQ multiplex PCR; TCRdb stores just in-frame clones and leaves some out. The sample gives 45,000 to 65,000 clones, around nine tenths of which show up once; just under 40% is in the top ten. CDR1 is MGHRA and CDR2 is YSYEKL in the germline V gene. This CDR3 is built from 17 residues. The V end lost 0 bases, the J end lost 0 bases, and 9 bases lay between the germline ends. This receptor was obtained from a man aged 45-65 years with head and neck cancer. The chain combines TRBV4-1 with TRBJ1-6; tentatively, D is TRBD1 (5 bases). The sample comprised PBMCs. CDR3 DNA: TGCGCCAGCAGCCAAGACGGGGGGAGCTCCTATAATTCACCCCTCCACTTT. Its protein is CASSQDGGSSYNSPLHF.